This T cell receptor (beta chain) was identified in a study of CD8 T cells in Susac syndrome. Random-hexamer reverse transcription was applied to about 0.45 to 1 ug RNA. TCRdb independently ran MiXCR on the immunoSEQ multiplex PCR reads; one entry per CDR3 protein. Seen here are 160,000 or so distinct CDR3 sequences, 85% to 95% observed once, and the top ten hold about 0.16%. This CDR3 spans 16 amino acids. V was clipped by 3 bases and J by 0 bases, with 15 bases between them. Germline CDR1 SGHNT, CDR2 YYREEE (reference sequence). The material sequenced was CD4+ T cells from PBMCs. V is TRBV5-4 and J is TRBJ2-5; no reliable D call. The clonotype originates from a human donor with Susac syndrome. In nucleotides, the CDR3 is TGTGCCAGCAGCTCCCGTGGCAGGCCGTACCAAGAGACCCAGTACTTC. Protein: CASSSRGRPYQETQYF.